This is a list of T cell receptor beta chains from one sample in a study of cytomegalovirus exposure and HLA in healthy donors. The protocol was immunoSEQ multiplex PCR, while the TCRdb copy is restricted to in-frame clones and leaves out a portion. The data hold about 180,000 clones, with over 65% observed a single time. The sequencing input was PBMCs. Every receptor here comes from a man between 60 and 70 years old in good health and CMV-seronegative. Each CDR3 is given with its conserved first and last residue. D genes are given only for firm matches. Not every row has a clone size; where given, it reads once, few, many or a size class.

D | size | J | length | V | DNA | CDR3
- | - | TRBJ2-1 | 15 | TRBV4-2 | TGTGCCAGCAGCCAAGATATAGGGGGGGCAAATGAGCAGTTCTTC | CASSQDIGGANEQFF
- | - | TRBJ2-1 | 14 | TRBV7-9 | TGTTCCAGCAGCTTTGAGGGCCTCTACAATGAGCAGTTCTTC | CSSSFEGLYNEQFF
- | - | TRBJ1-2 | 13 | TRBV7-2 | TGTGCCAGCAGTGAATCAGGGTGGTATGGCTACACCTTC | CASSESGWYGYTF
TRBD1 | - | TRBJ1-6 | 15 | TRBV4-2 | TGTGCCAGCAGCCGAACAGGGGCGGATAATTCACCCCTCCACTTT | CASSRTGADNSPLHF
- | few | TRBJ2-7 | 14 | TRBV11-2 | TGTGCCAGCAGCTTAATGGGGGCAACCTACGAGCAGTACTTC | CASSLMGATYEQYF
- | once | TRBJ1-2 | 12 | TRBV15 | TGTGCCACCAGCAAGAGGGGGAATGGCTACACCTTC | CATSKRGNGYTF
TRBD2 | - | TRBJ2-5 | 14 | TRBV29-1 | TGCAGCGTTGACCTGACAGCGGGGAAAGAGACCCAGTACTTC | CSVDLTAGKETQYF
- | - | TRBJ2-7 | 14 | TRBV18 | TGTGCCAGCTCACCACTTGGGGCCCTCTACGAGCAGTACTTC | CASSPLGALYEQYF
- | once | TRBJ2-2 | 15 | TRBV9 | TGTGCCAGCAGCCCCCGGGATCTGTTCACCGGGGAGCTGTTTTTT | CASSPRDLFTGELFF
- | - | TRBJ2-5 | 14 | TRBV9 | TGTGCCAGCAGCCCCACGGGGTACCAAGAGACCCAGTACTTC | CASSPTGYQETQYF
- | - | TRBJ1-1 | 10 | TRBV28 | TGTGCCAGCGGCAACACTGAAGCTTTCTTT | CASGNTEAFF
- | - | TRBJ2-2 | 13 | TRBV5-6 | TGTGCCAGCAGCTCCCAGGGCACCGGGGAGCTGTTTTTT | CASSSQGTGELFF
TRBD2 | once | TRBJ2-1 | 14 | TRBV30 | TGTGCCGGAAGGACTAGCGGGAGGGCCAATGAGCAGTTCTTC | CAGRTSGRANEQFF
TRBD1 | - | TRBJ1-2 | 14 | TRBV6-4 | TGTGCCAGCACCATTACACCAGGACAGGGAGGCTACACCTTC | CASTITPGQGGYTF
- | - | TRBJ1-2 | 15 | TRBV5-6 | TGTGCCAGCAGCTTGGGCGGGGGGCGTGCCTATGGCTACACCTTC | CASSLGGGRAYGYTF
- | - | TRBJ1-5 | 14 | TRBV19 | TGTGCCAGTAGTAGTAGAGGGTCGGATCAGCCCCAGCATTTT | CASSSRGSDQPQHF
TRBD1 | - | TRBJ2-5 | 15 | TRBV28 | TGTGCCAGCAAGACCCCGGGACAGACACAAGAGACCCAGTACTTC | CASKTPGQTQETQYF
TRBD2 | - | TRBJ2-3 | 14 | TRBV7-9 | TGTGCCAGCAGCTTCGGACTAGCGGGTGATACGCAGTATTTT | CASSFGLAGDTQYF
TRBD1 | - | TRBJ1-5 | 16 | TRBV19 | TGTGCCAGTAGGTCGGGACAGGGGATGAGGAATCAGCCCCAGCATTTT | CASRSGQGMRNQPQHF
TRBD2 | - | TRBJ2-2 | 19 | TRBV19 | TGTGCCAGTAGTCCCGGACTAGCGGGGGGCCTTGGGTACACCGGGGAGCTGTTTTTT | CASSPGLAGGLGYTGELFF
TRBD2 | - | TRBJ2-1 | 15 | TRBV7-2 | TGTGCCAGCATACCCGGGACTAGCGGGAGCAGGGAGCAGTTCTTC | CASIPGTSGSREQFF
- | once | TRBJ2-6 | 18 | TRBV7-6 | TGTGCCAGCAGCTTAGAGGTTGCGGGGAGCTCTGGGGCCAACGTCCTGACTTTC | CASSLEVAGSSGANVLTF
TRBD1 | - | TRBJ2-7 | 16 | TRBV5-4 | TGTGCCAGCAGCTTGGTGGGACAGGGGCTAGGATACGAGCAGTACTTC | CASSLVGQGLGYEQYF
TRBD1 | - | TRBJ1-4 | 16 | TRBV5-6 | TGTGCCAGCAGCCGGGACAGGGATCGAACTAATGAAAAACTGTTTTTT | CASSRDRDRTNEKLFF
- | few | TRBJ1-1 | 15 | TRBV6-1 | TGTGCCAGCAGTGAAGCGGGGTCGAGGGATCCTGAAGCTTTCTTT | CASSEAGSRDPEAFF
TRBD2 | - | TRBJ2-1 | 14 | TRBV6-1 | TGTGCCAGCAGCACTAGCGGGAGGATTGGTGAGCAGTTCTTC | CASSTSGRIGEQFF